The clone carrying this TCR beta chain was detected a few times. CDR1 is LGHNT, CDR2 FRNRAP, per germline. The V segment lost 1 base and the J segment 8 bases; nucleotides outside the gene matches: 6. There are 14 residues in the CDR3. Assay used: immunoSEQ multiplex PCR; TCRdb lists only in-frame clones, some missing. The sample gives about 100,000 clones, 80% to 95% of which show up once; around 12% is in the top ten. This sample was included in a study of siplizumab effects on memory and regulatory T cells. The V call is TRBV12-5, the J call TRBJ1-2; TRBD1 aligns across 8 bases. The sequencing input was non-Treg CD4+ T cells sorted from blood. This clonotype was sampled from a human donor in good health. The CDR3 reads CASGLGTGSGGYTF. In nucleotides, the CDR3 is TGTGCTAGTGGTTTGGGGACAGGGTCGGGCGGCTACACCTTC.